This TCR beta chain was captured in a study of cytomegalovirus exposure and HLA in healthy donors. Study details: One earlier analysis, a look at about 179 million T cells, found roughly 110 million unique TCR beta sequences. Study outcomes and limitations: The study listed roughly 160 cytomegalovirus-associated TCR beta chains. Sequencing had likely introduced a cluster of highly shared sequence variants as an artifact.

The study ran its PCR with 60 Vbeta and 13 Jbeta primers. Profiling relied on immunoSEQ multiplex PCR, and the TCRdb table lists in-frame clones only, not all of them. The sample consists of 200,000 to 250,000 clones, just over 75% of them appearing once. Details on this clone: Antigen: not known.

The CDR3 covers 14 residues. Germline V gene data show CDR1 as SGHNT and CDR2 as YENEEA. Trimming took 5 bases from V and 8 from J; bases not matched to a gene: 9. This TCR derives from a man between 18 and 35 years old in good health and CMV-seronegative. The chain combines TRBV11-3 with TRBJ2-1, with TRBD2 matching 7 bases. The specimen was PBMCs. The CDR3 DNA reads as TGTGCCAGCAGCCTAGCGGAGGGTTCGGATGAGCAGTTCTTC. It translates to CASSLAEGSDEQFF.